This is a list of T cell receptor beta chains from one sample in a study of blood T cells in healthy people across ages. Each CDR3 protein gets one entry after TCRdb re-called the 5' RACE reads with MiXCR. The data contain 800,000 to 950,000 distinct CDR3 sequences, 40% to 60% of them singletons. Source material: blood. The receptor set was obtained from a young man in good health. Both conserved end residues are part of each CDR3. The D gene is left open where the match is weak. A clone size is listed for some rows: how often the clone was seen (once, few, many), or a class if it is expanded.

v_gene	j_gene	abundance	d_gene	CDR3aa	CDR3nt
TRBV29-1	TRBJ2-7	NA	TRBD1	CSVSGTEVSYEQYF	TGCAGCGTCTCCGGGACAGAGGTTTCCTACGAGCAGTACTTC
TRBV9	TRBJ2-3	NA	NA	CASSVRQETDTQYF	TGTGCCAGCAGCGTAAGACAGGAAACAGATACGCAGTATTTT
TRBV12-5	TRBJ2-7	few	NA	CASGPGTGIYEQYF	TGTGCTAGTGGTCCTGGAACAGGGATCTACGAGCAGTACTTC
TRBV9	TRBJ2-1	NA	NA	CASSAGQQSQLDNEQFF	TGTGCCAGCAGCGCCGGACAGCAATCTCAACTTGACAATGAGCAGTTCTTC
TRBV6-2/TRBV6-3	TRBJ1-1	once	NA	CASKRPAGTEAFF	TGTGCCAGCAAAAGGCCGGCAGGCACTGAAGCTTTCTTT
TRBV27	TRBJ1-2	NA	NA	CASTPGPYAAGYTF	TGTGCCAGCACCCCGGGACCCTACGCAGCTGGCTACACCTTC
TRBV4-2	TRBJ2-7	NA	NA	CASSQVDSGEQYF	TGTGCCAGCAGCCAAGTTGACAGCGGGGAGCAGTACTTC
TRBV4-2	TRBJ2-1	few	TRBD2	CASSPGEGSYNEQFF	TGTGCCAGCAGTCCCGGGGAGGGGTCCTACAATGAGCAGTTCTTC
TRBV7-2	TRBJ2-7	NA	NA	CASSLYFAMYF	TGTGCCAGCAGCTTATATTTTGCGATGTACTTC
TRBV7-9	TRBJ1-2	NA	TRBD1	CASSLGRQGQSGGYTF	TGTGCCAGCAGCTTAGGGCGACAGGGCCAATCGGGAGGCTACACCTTC
TRBV7-2	TRBJ2-3	NA	TRBD1	CATWTGGATDTQYF	TGTGCCACCTGGACAGGGGGCGCAACAGATACGCAGTATTTT
TRBV3-1	TRBJ2-3	NA	TRBD2	CASSRVGGGSTDTQYF	TGTGCCAGCAGCCGAGTTGGGGGGGGGAGCACAGATACGCAGTATTTT
TRBV20-1	TRBJ1-4	few	TRBD1	CSALGQGNGKLFF	TGCAGTGCCTTAGGACAGGGGAACGGAAAACTGTTTTTT
TRBV4-1	TRBJ1-2	NA	NA	CASSQPKGGLGYGYTF	TGCGCCAGCAGCCAACCCAAGGGGGGTCTGGGCTATGGCTACACCTTC
TRBV6-5	TRBJ2-7	NA	NA	CASSYTIGTGAYEQYF	TGTGCCAGCAGTTACACAATCGGGACGGGGGCCTACGAGCAGTACTTC
TRBV7-8	TRBJ2-1	NA	TRBD2	CASSLARWGGDYNEQFF	TGTGCCAGCAGCTTAGCGCGTTGGGGGGGGGACTACAATGAGCAGTTCTTC
TRBV29-1	TRBJ2-6	NA	NA	CSVEFQQGLGANVLTF	TGCAGCGTTGAATTCCAACAGGGTTTGGGGGCCAACGTCCTGACTTTC
TRBV7-6	TRBJ1-4	NA	NA	CASSPTFGNLNEKLFF	TGTGCCAGCAGCCCGACCTTTGGCAACTTGAATGAAAAACTGTTTTTT
TRBV4-3	TRBJ2-1	NA	NA	CASSQPGGSVNEQFF	TGCGCCAGCAGCCAACCGGGGGGCTCCGTCAATGAGCAGTTCTTC
TRBV13	TRBJ2-1	NA	TRBD2	CVSSVGLAGGLGEQFF	TGTGTCAGCAGCGTGGGACTAGCGGGGGGTCTAGGTGAGCAGTTCTTC
TRBV5-1	TRBJ1-5	few	NA	CASRSKPSGNQPQHF	TGCGCCAGCAGGTCGAAACCTAGTGGCAATCAGCCCCAGCATTTT
TRBV27	TRBJ2-7	NA	TRBD2	CASSLLAGARYEQYF	TGTGCCAGCAGTTTACTAGCGGGGGCTCGGTACGAGCAGTACTTC
TRBV7-2	TRBJ2-7	once	NA	CASTYSGGVVYEQYF	TGTGCCAGCACCTACAGTGGGGGAGTAGTTTACGAGCAGTACTTC
TRBV18	TRBJ2-1	NA	NA	CASSPGLTGANNEQFF	TGTGCCAGCTCACCGGGCTTGACGGGGGCCAACAATGAGCAGTTCTTC
TRBV7-2	TRBJ2-1	NA	TRBD2	CASSLSAGGPGYNEQFF	TGTGCCAGCAGCCTGTCAGCGGGGGGGCCTGGCTACAATGAGCAGTTCTTC
TRBV24-1	TRBJ2-1	NA	NA	CATSDLPSGPNEQFF	TGTGCCACCAGTGATTTGCCGTCCGGTCCCAATGAGCAGTTCTTC
TRBV7-8	TRBJ2-1	NA	NA	CASSRRDSSSYNEQFF	TGTGCCAGCAGCCGGAGGGATTCGAGCTCCTACAATGAGCAGTTCTTC
TRBV27	TRBJ1-6	NA	NA	CASSSFLGDRNSPLHF	TGTGCCAGCAGTAGCTTCTTGGGAGATAGGAATTCACCCCTCCACTTT